This T cell receptor (beta chain) was retrieved from a study of early T cells in non-severe SARS-CoV-2 infection (dated by TCRdb to the early 2020s). About the full investigation: Because TCR sequencing relied on bulk RNA taken from unsorted whole blood, pairing of alpha and beta chains was not possible.

Study-wide conclusions, independent of this receptor: Matching against VDJdb was skewed toward anti-spike CD8 responses, likely underestimated virus-specific expansions, and missed private and CD4 specificities.

The junction carries 4 bases between V and J, which are trimmed by 3 bases and 5 bases respectively. From its cysteine to its phenylalanine, the CDR3 spans 11 amino acids. The DNA shown is the 33-base CDR3, in frame from base 1. In the germline V gene (reference sequence), CDR1 corresponds to SGHNT and CDR2 to YYREEE. The library was obtained by 5' RACE. Data came from a NextSeq 500. To correct for sequencing error and PCR bias, the TCR library protocol tagged individual cDNA molecules with unique molecular identifiers. TCR alpha and beta chains were both sequenced, and the abundances of alpha and beta sequences in each sample were closely correlated with each other. Turning to the authors' computational methods: Decombinator V4 was used to annotate the V gene, J gene and CDR3 of the TCR sequences. TCRs were defined as expanded if a significant change between any two time points was detected under a Poisson model with p below 0.0001. TCR abundances were normalised to the total number of TCRs sequenced in each sample and reported as counts per million. TRAV1-2 paired with TRAJ12, TRAJ20 or TRAJ33 defined MAIT TCRs, while TRAV10 paired with TRAJ18 defined iNKT TCRs. VDJdb, accessed 1 November 2021, was searched for CMV, EBV and SARS-CoV-2 annotated TCRs, with TCRs annotated for multiple antigens excluded. TCRdb passed the public sequencing reads through fastp at Q25 and MiXCR, retaining productive beta sequences. Rows with one shared CDR3 protein collapse into an entry with the most common genes and DNA. TCRdb's processing, not the authors' own work, is the source of the V and J calls. This sample holds tens of thousands of distinct CDR3 sequences; over 9.5% were observed only once. 5.5% to 7.5% of the sample lies in the top ten.

Ten or more counts support this clonotype. The clone's antigen remains unknown. Base quality data are lacking; no much larger clone is found one base away. The study was a case-control design nested within a healthcare worker cohort in London, UK, with weekly nasopharyngeal swab PCR tests and blood sampling. Between 23 and 31 March 2020, the week of the UK lockdown, healthcare workers were enrolled and then followed up weekly for as long as 16 weeks. This clonotype was obtained from an adult who was a healthcare worker with PCR-confirmed SARS-CoV-2 infection or an uninfected control (not recorded which). The receptor chain draws on TRBV5-4 and TRBJ2-3, with no confident D gene call. Sequenced sample: whole blood. The CDR3 here reads CASSWGDTQYF. Here is the DNA: TGTGCCAGCAGCTGGGGAGATACGCAGTATTTT.